These T cell receptor beta chains were read from a single sample in a study of siplizumab effects on memory and regulatory T cells. Assay: immunoSEQ multiplex PCR; the TCRdb copy retains only in-frame clones and omits some. Of 100,000 or so clones in the sample, around 90% were seen once. Material for sequencing was Tregs sorted from blood. Receptors were obtained from a human donor in good health. The CDR3 runs from the conserved cysteine through the conserved F or W. The D gene is left open where the match is weak. Size values are once, few and many counts, or a class for expanded clones, and some rows have none.

v_gene: TRBV5-4; abundance: few; j_gene: TRBJ2-2; len: 17; d_gene: TRBD2; CDR3aa: CASSSQPGLAIAGELFF; CDR3nt: TGTGCCAGCAGCTCCCAACCGGGACTAGCGATTGCCGGGGAGCTGTTTTTT
v_gene: TRBV5-4; abundance: .; j_gene: TRBJ2-3; len: 13; d_gene: TRBD1; CDR3aa: CASGRGWGNTQYF; CDR3nt: TGTGCCAGCGGCAGGGGGTGGGGAAATACGCAGTATTTT
v_gene: TRBV6-5; abundance: .; j_gene: TRBJ2-2; len: 15; d_gene: TRBD2; CDR3aa: CASSYSSGSHGELFF; CDR3nt: TGTGCCAGCAGTTACTCTAGCGGGAGTCACGGGGAGCTGTTTTTT
v_gene: TRBV5-6; abundance: once; j_gene: TRBJ2-4; len: 18; d_gene: .; CDR3aa: CASSLGTGTRIAKNIQYF; CDR3nt: TGTGCCAGCAGCTTGGGGACCGGGACACGGATAGCCAAAAACATTCAGTACTTC
v_gene: TRBV5-8; abundance: few; j_gene: TRBJ2-1; len: 15; d_gene: TRBD1; CDR3aa: CASSRPGQAGNEQFF; CDR3nt: TGTGCCAGCAGCCGGCCGGGACAGGCTGGCAATGAGCAGTTCTTC
v_gene: TRBV25-1; abundance: .; j_gene: TRBJ2-7; len: 13; d_gene: TRBD1; CDR3aa: CATGQGGSYEQYF; CDR3nt: TGTGCCACCGGACAGGGGGGCTCCTACGAGCAGTACTTC
v_gene: TRBV29-1; abundance: .; j_gene: TRBJ2-3; len: 11; d_gene: .; CDR3aa: CSVEHADTQYF; CDR3nt: TGCAGCGTTGAACACGCCGATACGCAGTATTTT
v_gene: TRBV18; abundance: .; j_gene: TRBJ2-3; len: 15; d_gene: .; CDR3aa: CASSQYLPYEDTQYF; CDR3nt: TGTGCCAGCTCACAATATTTGCCCTACGAAGATACGCAGTATTTT
v_gene: TRBV9; abundance: .; j_gene: TRBJ1-2; len: 14; d_gene: .; CDR3aa: CASSVGTGAYGYTF; CDR3nt: TGTGCCAGCAGCGTAGGAACCGGGGCCTATGGCTACACCTTC
v_gene: TRBV5-1; abundance: .; j_gene: TRBJ2-3; len: 18; d_gene: .; CDR3aa: CASSLVTWADSSTDTQYF; CDR3nt: TGCGCCAGCAGCTTGGTTACGTGGGCAGACTCTTCCACAGATACGCAGTATTTT
v_gene: TRBV15; abundance: .; j_gene: TRBJ2-1; len: 17; d_gene: TRBD2; CDR3aa: CATSRGRLAGRYNEQFF; CDR3nt: TGTGCCACCAGCAGAGGGCGACTAGCGGGGCGCTACAATGAGCAGTTCTTC
v_gene: TRBV7-3; abundance: .; j_gene: TRBJ2-2; len: 15; d_gene: TRBD1; CDR3aa: CASSSTGGFTGELFF; CDR3nt: TGTGCCAGCAGCTCGACAGGGGGGTTCACCGGGGAGCTGTTTTTT
v_gene: TRBV5-4; abundance: .; j_gene: TRBJ1-5; len: 15; d_gene: TRBD1; CDR3aa: CASSLDGQGSGPQHF; CDR3nt: TGTGCCAGCAGCTTGGATGGACAGGGCTCGGGGCCCCAGCATTTT
v_gene: TRBV5-4; abundance: .; j_gene: TRBJ2-2; len: 15; d_gene: TRBD1; CDR3aa: CASSGPGTGNGELFF; CDR3nt: TGTGCCAGCAGCGGTCCCGGGACAGGGAACGGGGAGCTGTTTTTT
v_gene: TRBV4-1; abundance: .; j_gene: TRBJ2-3; len: 19; d_gene: TRBD2; CDR3aa: CASSQGAGLAGPKPDTQYF; CDR3nt: TGCGCCAGCAGCCAAGGCGCGGGACTAGCGGGCCCGAAGCCAGATACGCAGTATTTT
v_gene: TRBV14; abundance: .; j_gene: TRBJ2-5; len: 13; d_gene: TRBD1; CDR3aa: CASSYRGLETQYF; CDR3nt: TGTGCCAGCAGTTACAGGGGGCTAGAGACCCAGTACTTC
v_gene: TRBV29-1; abundance: .; j_gene: TRBJ2-7; len: 14; d_gene: .; CDR3aa: CSVARGRSSYEQYF; CDR3nt: TGCAGCGTCGCGAGGGGTAGGAGCTCCTACGAGCAGTACTTC
v_gene: TRBV6-5; abundance: .; j_gene: TRBJ1-1; len: 12; d_gene: .; CDR3aa: CASNLNGGEAFF; CDR3nt: TGTGCCAGCAACCTTAATGGGGGAGAAGCTTTCTTT
v_gene: TRBV10-3; abundance: .; j_gene: TRBJ2-3; len: 14; d_gene: TRBD2; CDR3aa: CAIMRAGGESAQYF; CDR3nt: TGTGCCATCATGAGGGCGGGAGGGGAGTCGGCGCAGTATTTT
v_gene: TRBV5-1; abundance: .; j_gene: TRBJ2-1; len: 13; d_gene: .; CDR3aa: CASSLAPVNEQFF; CDR3nt: TGCGCCAGCAGCTTGGCTCCGGTTAATGAGCAGTTCTTC
v_gene: TRBV5-1; abundance: .; j_gene: TRBJ2-2; len: 15; d_gene: .; CDR3aa: CASSLGGLNTGELFF; CDR3nt: TGCGCCAGCAGCTTGGGGGGACTGAACACCGGGGAGCTGTTTTTT
v_gene: TRBV28; abundance: .; j_gene: TRBJ2-7; len: 14; d_gene: TRBD1; CDR3aa: CASSLQGAAYEQYF; CDR3nt: TGTGCCAGCAGTTTACAGGGGGCTGCGTACGAGCAGTACTTC
v_gene: TRBV10-2; abundance: .; j_gene: TRBJ1-1; len: 12; d_gene: .; CDR3aa: CASSEVNTEAFF; CDR3nt: TGCGCCAGCAGTGAGGTGAACACTGAAGCTTTCTTT
v_gene: TRBV14; abundance: .; j_gene: TRBJ2-2; len: 17; d_gene: TRBD2; CDR3aa: CASSQLVLAGGTGELFF; CDR3nt: TGTGCCAGCAGCCAATTGGTTCTAGCGGGAGGCACCGGGGAGCTGTTTTTT
v_gene: TRBV7-2; abundance: .; j_gene: TRBJ2-3; len: 13; d_gene: .; CDR3aa: CASSTGPADTQYF; CDR3nt: TGTGCCAGCAGCACGGGACCCGCTGATACGCAGTATTTT
v_gene: TRBV4-1; abundance: .; j_gene: TRBJ1-1; len: 14; d_gene: TRBD1; CDR3aa: CASSHRTGQGEAFF; CDR3nt: TGCGCCAGCAGCCACCGCACGGGACAGGGTGAAGCTTTCTTT
v_gene: TRBV25-1; abundance: .; j_gene: TRBJ1-1; len: 13; d_gene: .; CDR3aa: CASSSLTGTKAFF; CDR3nt: TGTGCCAGCAGTTCACTTACCGGGACTAAAGCTTTCTTT
v_gene: TRBV27; abundance: .; j_gene: TRBJ2-7; len: 15; d_gene: .; CDR3aa: CASSFLGDSNYEQYF; CDR3nt: TGTGCCAGCAGTTTTTTGGGGGACTCAAACTACGAGCAGTACTTC
v_gene: TRBV5-4; abundance: .; j_gene: TRBJ2-1; len: 15; d_gene: TRBD2; CDR3aa: CASSLFGGRTNEQFF; CDR3nt: TGTGCCAGCAGCTTATTCGGCGGGAGAACGAATGAGCAGTTCTTC
v_gene: TRBV6-1; abundance: .; j_gene: TRBJ2-7; len: 14; d_gene: .; CDR3aa: CASSGWRVSGEQYF; CDR3nt: TGTGCCAGCAGCGGTTGGCGGGTCTCGGGCGAGCAGTACTTC
v_gene: TRBV27; abundance: .; j_gene: TRBJ2-1; len: 16; d_gene: .; CDR3aa: CASSLRETSSYNEQFF; CDR3nt: TGTGCCAGCAGTTTACGGGAAACCAGCTCCTACAATGAGCAGTTCTTC
v_gene: TRBV7-8; abundance: once; j_gene: TRBJ1-5; len: 15; d_gene: .; CDR3aa: CASSQERGGHQPQHF; CDR3nt: TGTGCCAGCAGCCAAGAGAGAGGGGGTCATCAGCCCCAGCATTTT
v_gene: TRBV11-2; abundance: .; j_gene: TRBJ1-1; len: 14; d_gene: .; CDR3aa: CASSLDPGSTEAFF; CDR3nt: TGTGCCAGCAGCTTAGACCCGGGAAGCACTGAAGCTTTCTTT
v_gene: TRBV7-9; abundance: .; j_gene: TRBJ2-1; len: 14; d_gene: TRBD2; CDR3aa: CASRPGLEYNEQFF; CDR3nt: TGTGCCAGCAGACCGGGACTAGAGTACAATGAGCAGTTCTTC
v_gene: TRBV7-6; abundance: .; j_gene: TRBJ2-3; len: 15; d_gene: .; CDR3aa: CASSLAFLGSGTQYF; CDR3nt: TGTGCCAGCAGCTTAGCGTTCCTGGGGAGTGGGACGCAGTATTTT
v_gene: TRBV5-1; abundance: .; j_gene: TRBJ2-7; len: 12; d_gene: .; CDR3aa: CASSLSYHEQYF; CDR3nt: TGCGCCAGCAGCTTGAGCTACCACGAGCAGTACTTC
v_gene: TRBV6-1; abundance: .; j_gene: TRBJ2-2; len: 17; d_gene: .; CDR3aa: CASSEGGASTVRGELFF; CDR3nt: TGTGCCAGCAGTGAAGGGGGTGCGAGCACCGTCCGAGGGGAGCTGTTTTTT
v_gene: TRBV19; abundance: .; j_gene: TRBJ1-2; len: 13; d_gene: .; CDR3aa: CASLRDLAGGYTF; CDR3nt: TGTGCCAGTCTTCGGGACCTCGCCGGCGGCTACACCTTC
v_gene: TRBV18; abundance: .; j_gene: TRBJ2-1; len: 13; d_gene: .; CDR3aa: CASSPDLVDEQFF; CDR3nt: TGTGCCAGCTCACCCGACCTAGTCGATGAGCAGTTCTTC